The rows below give T cell receptor beta chains drawn from one sample of a study of T cells in Graves' hyperthyroidism and ophthalmopathy. From the multiplex PCR reads, TCRdb called clonotypes with MiXCR, one entry per CDR3 protein. The sample lists some 620,000 distinct CDR3 sequences, roughly 16% occurring once. The sample comprised blood. These receptors all stem from a woman in her thirties with Graves' hyperthyroidism. The CDR3 runs from the conserved cysteine through the conserved F or W. The D gene is left open where the match is weak.

>14|-|TRBJ2-5|TRBV18
CASSPSGVPETQYF
>15|-|TRBJ1-3|TRBV12-3/TRBV12-4
CASSSSPDSGNTIYF
>12|-|TRBJ2-7|TRBV2
CASAEKTYEQYF
>14|TRBD1|TRBJ2-3|TRBV11-2
CASSVQGARYTQYF
>15|-|TRBJ1-5|TRBV2
CASSSDWTGNQPQHF
>12|-|TRBJ1-1|TRBV29-1
CSVKVTEAEAFF
>14|TRBD1|TRBJ2-7|TRBV6-1
CASSTTGGHYEQYF
>11|-|TRBJ2-1|TRBV3-1
CASVGHDEQFF
>15|-|TRBJ2-3|TRBV9
CASSDGDSSTDTQYF
>13|-|TRBJ1-5|TRBV18
CASSGRADQPQHF
>16|TRBD1|TRBJ1-1|TRBV2
CASSDVAGQGNTEAFF
>13|-|TRBJ2-7|TRBV4-1
CASSQGPSGEQYF
>12|-|TRBJ2-2|TRBV7-2
CASSLFTGELLF
>12|-|TRBJ1-1|TRBV20-1
CSATQESPEAFF
>14|-|TRBJ2-3|TRBV4-2
CASSQDLVGDTQYF
>13|-|TRBJ2-7|TRBV3-1
CASSQFIEDEQYF
>14|-|TRBJ2-7|TRBV7-9
CASSSTLLPYEQYF